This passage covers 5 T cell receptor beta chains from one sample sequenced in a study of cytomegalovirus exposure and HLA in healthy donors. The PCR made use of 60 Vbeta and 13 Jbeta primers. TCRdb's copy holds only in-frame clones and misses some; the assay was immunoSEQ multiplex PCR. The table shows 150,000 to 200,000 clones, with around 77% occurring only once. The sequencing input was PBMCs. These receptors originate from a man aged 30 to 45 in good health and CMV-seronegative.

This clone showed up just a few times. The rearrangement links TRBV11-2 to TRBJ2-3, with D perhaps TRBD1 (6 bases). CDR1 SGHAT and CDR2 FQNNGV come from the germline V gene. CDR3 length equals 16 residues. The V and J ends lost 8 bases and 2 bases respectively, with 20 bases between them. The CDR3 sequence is CASDHRAARNTDTQYF. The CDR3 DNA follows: TGTGCCAGCGATCACAGGGCGGCTAGAAACACAGATACGCAGTATTTT. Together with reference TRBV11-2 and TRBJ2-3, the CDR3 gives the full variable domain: EAGVAQSPRYKIIEKRQSVAFWCNPISGHATLYWYQQILGQGPKLLIQFQNNGVVDDSQLPKDRFSAERLKGVDSTLKIQPAKLEDSAVYLCASDHRAARNTDTQYFGPGTRLTVL.

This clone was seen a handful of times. The CDR3 sequence is CASSAGLAAGNEQFF. Here the CDR3 DNA reads TGCGCCAGCAGCGCGGGACTAGCGGCCGGCAATGAGCAGTTCTTC. V usage is TRBV5-1 and J usage is TRBJ2-1; 11 bases match TRBD2. This CDR3 is 15 amino acids long. V was pared by 4 bases and J by 6 bases, with 6 bases of the junction left unmatched. CDR1 and CDR2 from the germline V gene are SGHRS and YFSETQ.

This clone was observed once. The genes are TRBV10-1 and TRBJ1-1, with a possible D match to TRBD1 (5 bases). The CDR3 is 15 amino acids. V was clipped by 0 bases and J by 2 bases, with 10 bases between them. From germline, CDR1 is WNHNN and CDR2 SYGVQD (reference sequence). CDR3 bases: TGCGCCAGCAGTGAGTCGTGGACACCTAACACTGAAGCTTTCTTT. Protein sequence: CASSESWTPNTEAFF.

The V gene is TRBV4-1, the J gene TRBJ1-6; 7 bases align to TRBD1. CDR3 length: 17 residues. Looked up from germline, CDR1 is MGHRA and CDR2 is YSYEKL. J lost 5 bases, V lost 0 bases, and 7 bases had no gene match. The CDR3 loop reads CASSQDRWGTDNSPLHF. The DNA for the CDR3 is TGCGCCAGCAGCCAAGATCGGTGGGGGACAGATAATTCACCCCTCCACTTT.

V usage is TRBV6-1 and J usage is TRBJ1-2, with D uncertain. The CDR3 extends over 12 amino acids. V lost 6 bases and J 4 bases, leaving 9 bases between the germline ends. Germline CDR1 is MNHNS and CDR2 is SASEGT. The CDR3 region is CASRELFYGYTF. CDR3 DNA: TGTGCCAGCAGAGAATTATTCTATGGCTACACCTTC.